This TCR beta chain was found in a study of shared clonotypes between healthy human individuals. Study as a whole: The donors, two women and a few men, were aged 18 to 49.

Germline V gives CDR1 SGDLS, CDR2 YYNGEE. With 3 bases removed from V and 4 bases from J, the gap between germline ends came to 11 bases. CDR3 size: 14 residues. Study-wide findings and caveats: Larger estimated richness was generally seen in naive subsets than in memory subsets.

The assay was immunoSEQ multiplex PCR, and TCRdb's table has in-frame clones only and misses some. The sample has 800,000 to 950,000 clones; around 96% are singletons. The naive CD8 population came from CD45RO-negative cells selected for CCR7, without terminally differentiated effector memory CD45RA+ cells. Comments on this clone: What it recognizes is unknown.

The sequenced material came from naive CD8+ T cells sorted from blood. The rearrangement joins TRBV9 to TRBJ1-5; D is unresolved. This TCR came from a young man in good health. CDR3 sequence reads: CASSASAQNQPQHF. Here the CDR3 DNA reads TGTGCCAGCAGCGCTTCGGCCCAGAATCAGCCCCAGCATTTT.